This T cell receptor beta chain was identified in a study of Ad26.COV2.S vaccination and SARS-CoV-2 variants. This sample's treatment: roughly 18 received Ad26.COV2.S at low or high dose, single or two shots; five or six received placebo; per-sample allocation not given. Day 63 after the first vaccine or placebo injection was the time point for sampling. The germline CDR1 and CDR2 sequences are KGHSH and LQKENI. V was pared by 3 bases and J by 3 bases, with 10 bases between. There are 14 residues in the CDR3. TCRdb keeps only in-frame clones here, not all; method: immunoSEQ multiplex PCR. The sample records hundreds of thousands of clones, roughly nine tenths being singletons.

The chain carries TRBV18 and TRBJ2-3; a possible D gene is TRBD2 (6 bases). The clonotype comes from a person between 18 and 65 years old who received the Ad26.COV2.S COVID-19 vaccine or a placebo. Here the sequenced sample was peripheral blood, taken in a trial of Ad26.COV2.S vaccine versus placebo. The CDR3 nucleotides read TGTGCCAGCTCACCGACGGGGGATACAGATACGCAGTATTTT. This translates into CASSPTGDTDTQYF.